Shown below are 24 T cell receptor beta chains from a single sample sequenced in a study of OX40 agonist ivuxolimab in advanced cancers. The assay was immunoSEQ multiplex PCR, and TCRdb's table has in-frame clones only and misses some. The sample shows fewer than 30,000 clones, about four fifths of them seen only once. This material consisted of CD4+ or CD8+ T cells sorted from blood, taken in a trial of the OX40 agonist ivuxolimab. These receptors were obtained from an adult with an advanced solid tumor such as melanoma, head and neck, liver or kidney cancer.

This chain uses TRBV27 with TRBJ2-7; possibly TRBD1 or TRBD2 for D (7 bases each). This CDR3 region has 14 residues. Trimming left V 5 bases short and J 6 bases short, with 17 bases between. CDR1 is MNHEY and CDR2 is SMNVEV in the germline V gene (reference sequence). The CDR3 loop reads CASSTWSGGGEQYF. The CDR3 DNA sequence: TGTGCCAGCAGTACCTGGTCAGGGGGGGGCGAGCAGTACTTC.

The chain carries TRBV11-3 and TRBJ2-7, with D perhaps matching TRBD1 (5 bases). CDR3 length: 13 residues. The germline CDR1 and CDR2 sequences are SGHNT and YENEEA. Trimming left V 4 bases short and J 1 base short, with 8 bases between. The CDR3 reads CASSYDSSYEQYF. CDR3 coding DNA: TGTGCCAGCAGCTACGACAGTTCCTACGAGCAGTACTTC.

V and J are TRBV13 and TRBJ2-5, with TRBD1 matching 11 bases. This CDR3 is 16 amino acids long. Germline CDR1 and CDR2: PRHDT and FYEKMQ (reference sequence). The trim removed 5 bases at V and 2 bases at J, leaving 7 bases unmatched. The CDR3 loop is CASSPPGTGGQETQYF. For the CDR3, the DNA is TGTGCCAGCAGCCCACCCGGGACAGGGGGACAAGAGACCCAGTACTTC.

The chain links TRBV7-3 to TRBJ2-3; D unresolved. This CDR3 region has 15 residues. Per germline, CDR1 SGHTA and CDR2 FQGTGA. V lost 2 bases and J lost 0, with 9 bases in between. CDR3 sequence: CASSLVSASTDTQYF. CDR3 in DNA: TGTGCCAGCAGCTTAGTCTCAGCTAGCACAGATACGCAGTATTTT.

The J gene is TRBJ2-7, the V gene TRBV5-1, with 8 bases aligning to TRBD1. The germline gives CDR1 SGHRS, CDR2 YFSETQ. The CDR3 contains 13 residues. V gave up 3 bases and J gave up 6 bases; unmatched junction bases: 5. The CDR3 DNA reads as TGCGCCAGCAGCTGGACAGGGAACGGCGAGCAGTACTTC. As protein: CASSWTGNGEQYF.

The CDR3 sequence: CASSLGPQLNQPQHF. CDR3 in DNA: TGTGCCAGCAGCTTAGGTCCCCAGTTAAATCAGCCCCAGCATTTT. This rearrangement joins TRBV13 to TRBJ1-5; unclear D gene. CDR1 PRHDT and CDR2 FYEKMQ come from the germline V gene (reference sequence). This CDR3 spans 15 amino acids. Trimming took off 0 bases at V and 4 bases at J, with 10 bases between the two ends.

This clone was seen a single time. This CDR3 is CASKPLMNTEAFF. The CDR3, as DNA: TGTGCCAGCAAGCCGTTGATGAACACTGAAGCTTTCTTT. The V and J genes are TRBV27 and TRBJ1-1; no reliable D call. The CDR3 sequence is 13 residues long. Germline CDR1 is MNHEY and CDR2 is SMNVEV (reference sequence). V lost 7 bases to trimming and J lost 0 bases, with 9 bases between them.

The chain combines TRBV9 with TRBJ2-7; 7 bases fit TRBD2. This CDR3 region has 14 residues. V was clipped by 0 bases and J by 3 bases; unmatched bases: 3. The germline V gene encodes CDR1 SGDLS and CDR2 YYNGEE. The CDR3 loop is CASSVAAGVYEQYF. DNA of the CDR3: TGTGCCAGCAGCGTAGCGGCGGGAGTCTACGAGCAGTACTTC.

V is TRBV2 and J is TRBJ1-3; the match to TRBD1 covers 7 bases. The trim removed 9 bases at V and 0 bases at J, leaving 5 bases unmatched. This CDR3 contains 14 residues. Per germline, CDR1 SNHLY and CDR2 FYNNEI. This chain's CDR3 is CARTTGDSGNTIYF. CDR3 nucleotide sequence: TGTGCCAGGACTACAGGGGACTCTGGAAACACCATATATTTT.

For the CDR3, the DNA is TGCAGCGTTGAATCCGATAATCTGGTGGACTATGGCTACACCTTC. The encoded protein is CSVESDNLVDYGYTF. The genes are TRBV29-1 and TRBJ1-2, with D unclear. Germline CDR1 and CDR2: SQVTM and ANQGSEA. Trimming took 2 bases from V and 3 from J, leaving 16 bases between them. This CDR3 is built from 15 residues.

The chain employs TRBV11-2 and TRBJ2-1, with 8 bases identical to TRBD2. There are 15 residues in the CDR3. V was clipped by 3 bases and J by 0 bases; unmatched bases: 1. Germline V gives CDR1 SGHAT, CDR2 FQNNGV. CDR3 DNA: TGTGCCAGCAGCTTGACTAGCGACTCCTACAATGAGCAGTTCTTC. Its translation is CASSLTSDSYNEQFF.

The genes are TRBV11-2 and TRBJ2-2, with D uncertain. CDR1 SGHAT and CDR2 FQNNGV come from the germline V gene. The CDR3 has 16 amino acids. Trimming cost V 0 bases and J 0 bases, with 8 bases left between them. CDR3: CASSLDGGPNTGELFF. The DNA for the CDR3 is TGTGCCAGCAGCTTAGATGGCGGACCGAACACCGGGGAGCTGTTTTTT.

The rearrangement links TRBV10-2 to TRBJ2-7, with D tentatively TRBD1 or TRBD2 (5 bases each). Germline V lookup: CDR1 WSHSY, CDR2 SAAADI. The CDR3 has 13 amino acids. Trimming took 5 bases from V and 5 from J, leaving 13 bases between them. CDR3 nucleotide sequence: TGCGCCAGCAGTCCCTCGGGGCTGAACGAGCAGTACTTC. Translation gives CASSPSGLNEQYF.

The chain recombines TRBV7-6 with TRBJ1-2, with 7 bases identical to TRBD1. The V and J ends lost 5 bases and 0 bases, in that order; junction bases with no gene match: 6. The CDR3 length is 15 residues. From germline, CDR1 is SGHVS and CDR2 FNYEAQ. CDR3 region: CASSLGTDPNYGYTF. The CDR3 coding sequence is TGTGCCAGCAGCCTGGGGACAGATCCTAACTATGGCTACACCTTC.

The V gene is TRBV10-1, the J gene TRBJ2-7, with unresolved D. In germline, CDR1 is WNHNN, CDR2 SYGVQD (reference sequence). This CDR3 has 13 residues. The chain's CDR3 is CANPEEISYEQYF. The CDR3 DNA sequence: TGCGCGAACCCCGAGGAGATCTCCTACGAGCAGTACTTC.

V is TRBV5-6 and J is TRBJ2-5, with 10 nucleotides matching TRBD1. V lost 4 bases, J lost 4 bases, and 10 bases stayed unmatched. Germline V lookup: CDR1 SGHDT, CDR2 YYEEEE. This CDR3 spans 16 amino acids. The CDR3 spells CASSASGTGARETQYF. DNA for the CDR3: TGTGCCAGCAGCGCCTCCGGGACAGGGGCGCGAGAGACCCAGTACTTC.

V is TRBV9 and J is TRBJ1-5; weak D call: TRBD1 (6 bases). The CDR3 extends over 14 amino acids. The V gene lost 4 bases and the J gene lost 0 bases, with 8 bases spanning the gap. Germline V CDR1 and CDR2: SGDLS, YYNGEE. The CDR3 reads CASSQGYSNQPQHF. DNA of the CDR3: TGTGCCAGCAGCCAGGGGTATAGCAATCAGCCCCAGCATTTT.

In this sample, this clone turned up a few times. This chain links TRBV4-1 with TRBJ1-1, with D possibly matching TRBD1 (5 bases). Trimming took 3 bases from V and 6 from J, leaving 11 bases between them. CDR1 and CDR2 (germline): MGHRA, YSYEKL. There are 13 residues in the CDR3. CDR3 DNA sequence: TGCGCCAGCAGCCACCTACTGACAGCTGAAGCTTTCTTT. Translated: CASSHLLTAEAFF.

This clone has more than one count but fewer than ten. This may stem from a read error, because a much larger clone lies one nucleotide away. This chain links TRBV28 with TRBJ2-2; D is unresolved. The CDR3 spans 11 residues. Deletions cut 6 bases from V and 7 bases from J, with 6 bases between. Germline V gene lookup returns CDR1 MDHEN and CDR2 SYDVKM. The CDR3 sequence is CASSPHGELFF. CDR3 DNA sequence: TGTGCCAGCAGCCCCCACGGGGAGCTGTTTTTT.

Points on this clone: Additional DNA sequences in this sample encode the identical CDR3. This chain joins TRBV7-9 and TRBJ2-7, with D perhaps TRBD2 (6 bases). The CDR3 extends over 13 amino acids. The V end was cut by 3 bases, the J end by 3 bases, with 9 bases between. The V gene's germline CDR1 is SEHNR and CDR2 FQNEAQ (reference sequence). CDR3 in amino acids: CASSFDGSYEQYF. CDR3 bases: TGTGCCAGCAGCTTTGACGGGAGCTACGAGCAGTACTTC.

The rearrangement uses TRBV27 and TRBJ2-3; D perhaps matches TRBD2 (5 bases). Germline V CDR1 and CDR2: MNHEY, SMNVEV (reference sequence). CDR3 length equals 15 residues. V gave up 4 bases and J gave up 2 bases, with 13 bases separating them. The CDR3: CASSYRGAHTDTQYF. CDR3 bases: TGTGCCAGCAGTTACCGGGGTGCACACACAGATACGCAGTATTTT.

The CDR3 here is CASSQDPGDGTEAFF. The CDR3 DNA reads as TGCGCCAGCAGCCAAGATCCGGGGGATGGCACTGAAGCTTTCTTT. The chain couples TRBV4-3 to TRBJ1-1, with D possibly TRBD1 on 5 matching bases. V lost 0 bases to trimming and J lost 4 bases, with 12 bases between them. The CDR3 contains 15 residues. CDR1 is LGHNA, CDR2 YSLEER, per germline.

This clone was seen a handful of times. The rearrangement uses TRBV4-2 and TRBJ2-7; 9 nucleotides agree with TRBD2. After removal of 6 bases from V and 4 bases from J, the junction contained 10 bases not matched to a gene. Germline V gives CDR1 LGHNA, CDR2 YNFKEQ. The CDR3 is 15 amino acids. This CDR3 reads CASSHIAGERYEQYF. DNA of the CDR3: TGTGCCAGCAGTCACATAGCGGGAGAGAGGTACGAGCAGTACTTC.

This chain connects TRBV11-3 to TRBJ1-3; 10 positions agree with TRBD1. Germline values: CDR1 SGHNT, CDR2 YENEEA. V lost 3 bases to trimming and J lost 4 bases; unmatched junction nucleotides: 12. The CDR3 sequence is 18 residues long. The CDR3 loop reads CASSLRGQGPSGGNTIYF. The CDR3 region has the DNA TGTGCCAGCAGCTTGCGGGGACAGGGGCCCAGTGGAGGAAACACCATATATTTT. The variable domain in full, with the rest retrieved from reference TRBV11-3 and TRBJ1-3, is EAGVVQSPRYKIIEKKQPVAFWCNPISGHNTLYWYLQNLGQGPELLIRYENEEAVDDSQLPKDRFSAERLKGVDSTLKIQPAELGDSAVYLCASSLRGQGPSGGNTIYFGEGSWLTVV.